The 7 T cell receptor beta chains given below trace back to one sample, sequenced in a study of response to subunit inactivated influenza vaccine. TCRdb ran MiXCR on the RT-PCR reads and lists one entry per CDR3 protein. The table records hundreds of thousands of distinct CDR3 sequences, approximately 12% of them present only once. The input for sequencing was PBMCs from blood, taken on the day of vaccination. Source of these receptors: a middle-aged man who received an inactivated influenza vaccine.

V gene TRBV4-3 combines with J gene TRBJ2-5; maybe TRBD2 (5 bases). Germline V gives CDR1 LGHNA, CDR2 YSLEER. Trimming stripped 4 bases from V and 2 bases from J, with 17 bases between. The CDR3 loop spans 16 amino acids. CDR3 region: CASSRAMDLRQETQYF. For the CDR3, the DNA is TGCGCCAGCAGCCGAGCCATGGACTTAAGACAAGAGACCCAGTACTTC.

The rearrangement joins TRBV2 to TRBJ2-3; 9 nucleotides agree with TRBD2. V lost 6 bases and J lost 3; bases outside the gene matches: 7. Looked up from germline, CDR1 is SNHLY and CDR2 is FYNNEI. This CDR3 comprises 15 residues. CDR3 sequence (DNA): TGTGCCAGCAGGATTAGCGGGAGTAGAACAGATACGCAGTATTTT. This gives the protein CASRISGSRTDTQYF.

In its sample, this clonotype was seen a few times. J is TRBJ2-5 and V is TRBV28; 13 bases are a match to TRBD2. The V and J ends lost 10 bases and 4 bases, in that order; junction bases with no gene match: 9. Germline V gives CDR1 MDHEN, CDR2 SYDVKM. The CDR3 spans 15 residues. The CDR3, as DNA: TGTGCCACCGGAGGACTAGCGGGGGCCGGAGAGACCCAGTACTTC. As protein: CATGGLAGAGETQYF.

V and J are TRBV7-2 and TRBJ1-2; TRBD1 aligns across 10 bases. The CDR3 runs 16 residues. Germline CDR1 SGHTA, CDR2 FQGNSA. V lost 6 bases and J lost 5; bases outside the gene matches: 12. CDR3 region: CASSYSGTGAGYGYTF. CDR3 nucleotide sequence: TGTGCCAGCAGTTACTCCGGGACAGGGGCTGGGTATGGCTACACCTTC.

Only a few counts were recorded for this clonotype. In nucleotides, the CDR3 is TGTGCCAGTAGCCCGGACAGCCTTGACTCCTATAATTCACCCCTCCACTTT. Its protein product is CASSPDSLDSYNSPLHF. The genes are TRBV19 and TRBJ1-6; weak D call: TRBD1 (6 bases). Germline V gives CDR1 LNHDA, CDR2 SQIVND (reference sequence). V was pared by 6 bases and J by 0 bases, with 15 bases between. This CDR3 spans 17 amino acids.

This clonotype was seen a handful of times. V and J are TRBV2 and TRBJ2-7; D is possibly TRBD2 (6 bases). Trimming cost V 9 bases and J 4 bases, with 13 bases left between them. CDR1 is SNHLY and CDR2 is FYNNEI in the germline V gene. CDR3 length: 12 amino acids. The CDR3 sequence: CASGGDGYEQYF. CDR3 in DNA: TGTGCCAGTGGAGGGGACGGATACGAGCAGTACTTC.

This clonotype has only a few counts. V and J are TRBV12-3 or TRBV12-4 and TRBJ2-2; no clear D. Trimming removed 4 bases at V and 0 bases at J, with 9 bases between. CDR3 length: 15 amino acids. The CDR3 region has the DNA TGTGCCAGCAGTTCATCCTCGCCGAACACCGGGGAGCTGTTTTTT. Protein: CASSSSSPNTGELFF.